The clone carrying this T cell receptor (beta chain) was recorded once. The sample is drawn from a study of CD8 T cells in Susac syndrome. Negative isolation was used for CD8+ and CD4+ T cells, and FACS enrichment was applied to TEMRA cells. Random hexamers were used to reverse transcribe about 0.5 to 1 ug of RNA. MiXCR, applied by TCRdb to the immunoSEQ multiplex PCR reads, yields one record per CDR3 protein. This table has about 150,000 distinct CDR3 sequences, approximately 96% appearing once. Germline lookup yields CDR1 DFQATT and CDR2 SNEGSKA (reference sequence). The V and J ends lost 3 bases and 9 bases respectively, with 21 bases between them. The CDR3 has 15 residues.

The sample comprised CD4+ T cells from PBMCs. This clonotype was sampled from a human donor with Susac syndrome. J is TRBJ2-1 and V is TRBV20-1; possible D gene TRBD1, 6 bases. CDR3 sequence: CSASSPRYRDREQFF. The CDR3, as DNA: TGCAGTGCTAGCTCCCCCAGATACAGGGACCGTGAGCAGTTCTTC.